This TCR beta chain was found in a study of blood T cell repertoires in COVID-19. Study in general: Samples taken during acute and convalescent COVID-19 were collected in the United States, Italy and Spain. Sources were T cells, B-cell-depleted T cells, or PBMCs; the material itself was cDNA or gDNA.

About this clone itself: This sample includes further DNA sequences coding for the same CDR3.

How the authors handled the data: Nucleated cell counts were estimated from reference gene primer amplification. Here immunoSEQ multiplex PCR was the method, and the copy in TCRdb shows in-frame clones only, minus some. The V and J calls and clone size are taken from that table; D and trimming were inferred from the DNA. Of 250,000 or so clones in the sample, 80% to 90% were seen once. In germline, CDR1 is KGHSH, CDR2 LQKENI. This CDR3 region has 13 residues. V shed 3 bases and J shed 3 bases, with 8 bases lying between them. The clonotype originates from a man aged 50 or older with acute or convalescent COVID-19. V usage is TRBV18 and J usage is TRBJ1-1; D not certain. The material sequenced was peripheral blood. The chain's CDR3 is CASSPLGDTEAFF. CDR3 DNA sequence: TGTGCCAGCTCACCCCTCGGGGACACTGAAGCTTTCTTT.